This entry is about one T cell receptor (beta chain). As originally analysed: ImmunoSEQ output held junction-only sequences without quality scores, so filtering differed. TCRdb's table, derived via immunoSEQ multiplex PCR, lists solely in-frame clones and lacks some. For V, J and clone size, that table is used; D and trimming come from the DNA. The sample has about half a million clones; almost 80% are singletons. Participating donors were healthy, HIV-negative adults free of recent acute infections or vaccinations. The data derive from a study of shared clonotypes between healthy human individuals. This TCR came from a middle-aged woman in good health. Some clones in this sample may be carry-over from other donors' samples. The sample consisted of PBMCs.

The CDR3 DNA reads as TGTGCCAGCAGCGGACAGACAGGGGGCGTCGGATATGGCTACACCTTC. It codes for CASSGQTGGVGYGYTF. The chain joins TRBV9 to TRBJ1-2; 10 bases match TRBD1. In germline, CDR1 is SGDLS, CDR2 YYNGEE. The CDR3 spans 16 residues. The V segment lost 3 bases and the J segment 5 bases; nucleotides outside the gene matches: 10. The full variable domain, rest sourced from reference TRBV9 and TRBJ1-2, is DSGVTQTPKHLITATGQRVTLRCSPRSGDLSVYWYQQSLDQGLQFLIQYYNGEERAKGNILERFSAQQFPDLHSELNLSSLELGDSALYFCASSGQTGGVGYGYTFGSGTRLTVV.